This is a list of T cell receptor beta chains from one sample in a study of T cells in Graves' hyperthyroidism and ophthalmopathy. One entry per CDR3 protein, called by TCRdb with MiXCR from the multiplex PCR reads. The profile covers 450,000 to 700,000 distinct CDR3 sequences, with around 46% appearing a single time and around 19% taken by the ten largest. The sequenced sample consisted of peripheral blood or thyroid tissue (not recorded which). Source of these receptors: an adult woman with Graves' disease, either hyperthyroidism or ophthalmopathy (not recorded which). Each CDR3 is given with its conserved first and last residue. D genes are given only for firm matches. Some rows have no size entry. The others give once, few or many, or a class for an expanded clone.

>TRBJ2-5|.|.|TRBV6-1
CASGRPDQETQHF
TGTGCCAGTGGACGGCCCGACCAAGAGACCCAGCACTTC
>TRBJ1-4|.|many|TRBV11-2
CASSLGGLGEKLFF
TGTGCCAGCAGCTTAGGGGGGCTGGGTGAAAAACTGTTTTTT
>TRBJ1-3|.|many|TRBV2
CASSEFGSSNAIYF
TGTGCCAGCAGTGAATTCGGGAGCTCGAACGCCATATATTTT
>TRBJ2-2|TRBD2|many|TRBV5-1
CASSLSSSGENTGELFF
TGCGCCAGCAGCTTAAGTTCTAGCGGAGAGAACACCGGGGAGCTGTTTTTT
>TRBJ1-5|.|many|TRBV6-1
CASSEYEAQHF
TGTGCCAGCAGTGAATATGAGGCCCAGCATTTT
>TRBJ1-1|.|many|TRBV7-6
CASSGGQGLMNTEAFF
TGTGCCAGCAGCGGCGGGCAGGGCCTCATGAACACTGAAGCTTTCTTT
>TRBJ1-2|.|.|TRBV19
CASNYTGGYGYTF
TGTGCCAGTAACTACACTGGGGGCTATGGCTACACCTTC
>TRBJ2-2|.|many|TRBV9
CASSVLSETGELFF
TGTGCCAGCAGCGTATTATCAGAGACCGGGGAGCTGTTTTTT
>TRBJ2-7|.|many|TRBV5-1
CASSLTAGTYEQYF
TGCGCCAGCAGCTTGACAGCTGGAACCTACGAGCAGTACTTC
>TRBJ1-3|.|.|TRBV15
CATSRDLEGRNTIYF
TGTGCCACCAGCAGAGATCTAGAAGGGCGGAACACCATATATTTT
>TRBJ2-7|TRBD2|few|TRBV29-1
CSVEDVSGGPYEQYF
TGCAGCGTTGAAGATGTGAGCGGGGGGCCCTACGAGCAGTACTTC
>TRBJ2-5|.|.|TRBV27
CASKVGRRPQETQYF
TGTGCCAGCAAGGTTGGCCGCAGGCCCCAAGAGACCCAGTACTTC
>TRBJ1-1|TRBD1|.|TRBV7-3
CASSLRPAGGTEAFF
TGTGCCAGCAGCTTAAGGCCCGCAGGGGGCACTGAAGCTTTCTTT
>TRBJ2-7|.|many|TRBV6-6
CATRLDFWEQYF
TGTGCAACCCGGCTTGATTTTTGGGAGCAGTACTTC
>TRBJ2-1|.|.|TRBV19
CASSMGRNNEQFF
TGTGCCAGTAGTATGGGTAGGAACAATGAGCAGTTCTTC
>TRBJ2-5|.|.|TRBV2
CASSGKGGIETQYF
TGTGCCAGCAGTGGAAAGGGGGGAATAGAGACCCAGTACTTC
>TRBJ2-7|.|many|TRBV2
CASSGKGYEQYF
TGTGCCAGCAGTGGGAAGGGCTACGAGCAGTACTTC
>TRBJ2-7|TRBD2|.|TRBV29-1
CSVEGSTSGRAYEQYF
TGCAGCGTTGAAGGTTCAACTAGCGGGAGGGCTTACGAGCAGTACTTC
>TRBJ2-2|TRBD1|.|TRBV7-9
CASSSATRQGTGGELFF
TGTGCCAGCAGCTCGGCAACCCGACAGGGGACGGGCGGGGAGCTGTTTTTT
>TRBJ2-3|TRBD2|.|TRBV25-1
CASSDPLAGADTQYF
TGTGCCAGCAGTGATCCACTAGCGGGAGCAGATACGCAGTATTTT
>TRBJ2-7|.|.|TRBV7-2
CASSGESQGNVYEQYF
TGTGCCAGCAGCGGAGAGTCACAGGGAAATGTTTACGAGCAGTACTTC
>TRBJ1-1|.|once|TRBV5-5
CASSPEGVKGNTEAFF
TGTGCCAGCAGCCCAGAAGGGGTCAAAGGAAACACTGAAGCTTTCTTT
>TRBJ1-2|TRBD1|.|TRBV6-6
CASRLGQGHHGYTF
TGTGCCAGTCGCCTTGGACAGGGTCATCATGGCTACACCTTC
>TRBJ1-5|.|many|TRBV7-9
CASSQGNQPQHF
TGTGCCAGCAGCCAAGGGAATCAGCCCCAGCATTTT
>TRBJ2-3|.|.|TRBV19
CASRKSSSSTDTQYF
TGTGCCAGTAGAAAATCTAGCTCTAGCACAGATACGCAGTATTTT
>TRBJ2-7|TRBD1|.|TRBV10-3
CAISYMFRGTYEQYF
TGTGCCATCAGCTACATGTTCAGGGGGACCTACGAGCAGTACTTC
>TRBJ2-6|TRBD2|once|TRBV20-1
CSSSGRANVLTF
TGCAGTTCTAGCGGGAGGGCCAACGTCCTGACTTTC
>TRBJ1-4|.|few|TRBV5-1
CASSFGPSSEKLFF
TGCGCCAGCAGCTTCGGCCCCTCAAGTGAAAAACTGTTTTTT
>TRBJ1-1|.|many|TRBV15
CATARGSTENTEAFF
TGTGCCACCGCCCGCGGCAGCACAGAAAACACTGAAGCTTTCTTT
>TRBJ1-6|TRBD1|.|TRBV19
CASSTGQENSPLHF
TGTGCCAGTAGTACGGGACAGGAAAATTCACCCCTCCACTTT
>TRBJ1-5|.|few|TRBV30
CAWSHRANNQPQHF
TGTGCCTGGAGCCACAGGGCGAACAATCAGCCCCAGCATTTT
>TRBJ2-1|TRBD1|.|TRBV10-3
CAISDSYRGDEQFF
TGTGCCATCAGTGATTCTTACAGGGGCGATGAGCAGTTCTTC
>TRBJ2-7|.|.|TRBV5-6
CASSTVLGEQYF
TGTGCCAGCAGCACAGTACTGGGGGAGCAGTACTTC
>TRBJ1-1|.|many|TRBV3-1
CASSQGVGDTEAFF
TGTGCCAGCAGCCAAGGAGTCGGGGACACTGAAGCTTTCTTT
>TRBJ1-2|.|many|TRBV7-3
CASSSRGPGGYTF
TGTGCCAGCAGCTCTCGGGGGCCTGGAGGCTACACCTTC
>TRBJ1-2|.|.|TRBV9
CASSLRPHNYGYTF
TGTGCCAGCAGTCTACGGCCGCATAACTATGGCTACACCTTC
>TRBJ1-5|.|many|TRBV3-1
CASSQRGINQPQHF
TGTGCCAGCAGCCAAAGGGGGATCAATCAGCCCCAGCATTTT
>TRBJ1-1|.|many|TRBV10-3
CAISAGMGTEAFF
TGTGCCATCAGTGCAGGGATGGGGACTGAAGCTTTCTTT
>TRBJ2-7|.|.|TRBV10-3
CAISPSRDAEQYF
TGTGCCATCAGTCCCTCTAGAGATGCCGAGCAGTACTTC
>TRBJ2-3|.|.|TRBV2
CASSVQGSDTQYF
TGTGCCAGCAGCGTACAGGGCTCAGATACGCAGTATTTT
>TRBJ2-7|.|.|TRBV19
CASSLWEELWTEPNEQYF
TGTGCCAGCAGTTTATGGGAAGAGTTGTGGACAGAACCTAACGAGCAGTACTTC
>TRBJ1-2|.|.|TRBV20-1
CSPSGAGGYTF
TGCAGCCCTTCGGGAGCAGGGGGCTACACCTTC
>TRBJ2-7|TRBD1|many|TRBV7-8
CASSPGQGAEQYF
TGTGCCAGCAGCCCGGGACAGGGGGCCGAGCAGTACTTC
>TRBJ2-7|.|.|TRBV20-1
CSARHPVENEQYF
TGCAGTGCTAGACACCCGGTCGAGAACGAGCAGTACTTC
>TRBJ2-6|TRBD1|many|TRBV4-1
CASSPSGGRGRTGANVLTF
TGCGCCAGCAGCCCCTCCGGTGGCAGGGGGCGTACTGGGGCCAACGTCCTGACTTTC
>TRBJ1-5|.|.|TRBV28
CASSQTRGRYQPQHF
TGTGCCAGCAGTCAGACCCGGGGGAGGTATCAGCCCCAGCATTTT
>TRBJ2-7|.|few|TRBV27
CASSMAPIGYEQYF
TGTGCCAGCAGTATGGCCCCCATCGGCTACGAGCAGTACTTC
>TRBJ2-2|TRBD2|many|TRBV20-1
CSASGLADYTGELFF
TGCAGTGCTAGCGGACTAGCGGACTACACCGGGGAGCTGTTTTTT
>TRBJ2-7|.|many|TRBV14
CASSLSSARQYF
TGTGCCAGCAGCCTTTCCTCAGCGCGGCAGTACTTC